What follows are 5 T cell receptor beta chains derived from one specimen sequenced in a study of multiple sclerosis patients with progressive multifocal leukoencephalopathy. Time point described: less than 15 months of natalizumab therapy. Sequenced by immunoSEQ multiplex PCR; TCRdb stores in-frame clones only, minus some. The table has roughly 29,000 clones, roughly 89% seen once. This specimen was PBMCs, taken from a patient treated with natalizumab. The receptors shown here come from a human donor with multiple sclerosis.

V is TRBV7-8 and J is TRBJ1-2; D may be TRBD1 (5 bases). The CDR3 totals 15 residues. V shed 5 bases and J shed 2 bases, with 15 bases lying between them. Germline CDR1 and CDR2: SGHVS and FQNEAQ. CDR3 loop: CASSPQGQVNYGYTF. DNA for the CDR3: TGTGCCAGCAGCCCCCAGGGTCAGGTCAACTATGGCTACACCTTC.

This chain uses TRBV6-1 with TRBJ1-6; TRBD1 might be the D (5 bases). V was pared by 7 bases and J by 6 bases, with 13 bases between. Germline CDR1 reads MNHNS; CDR2 reads SASEGT. The CDR3 consists of 14 residues. The CDR3 DNA reads TGTGCCAGCAAGGTGCAGGGAGGTAATTCACCCCTCCACTTT. Its protein product is CASKVQGGNSPLHF.

J is TRBJ1-4 and V is TRBV5-1; D is undetermined. Germline loops: CDR1 SGHRS, CDR2 YFSETQ. The V end lost 0 bases, the J end lost 0 bases, and 12 bases lay between the germline ends. The length of the CDR3 is 17 residues. CDR3 region: CASSLAGQAATNEKLFF. The CDR3 bases are TGCGCCAGCAGCTTGGCTGGGCAGGCTGCAACTAATGAAAAACTGTTTTTT.

The chain couples TRBV6-4 to TRBJ1-6, with a tentative D call TRBD1 (5 bases). The length of the CDR3 is 15 residues. V lost 2 bases to trimming and J lost 7 bases, with 12 bases between them. Looked up from germline, CDR1 is MRHNA and CDR2 is SNTAGT. The CDR3: CASSDDGGVNSPLHF. The CDR3 DNA follows: TGTGCCAGCAGTGACGACGGGGGTGTGAATTCACCCCTCCACTTT.

The chain employs TRBV7-9 and TRBJ1-2; 9 bases map to TRBD1. The V gene end was trimmed by 4 bases and the J gene end by 5 bases; junction bases not matched to a gene: 8. In germline, CDR1 is SEHNR, CDR2 FQNEAQ (reference sequence). The CDR3 has 15 amino acids. The CDR3 sequence: CASSSNRGLSYGYTF. CDR3 bases: TGTGCCAGCAGCTCTAACAGGGGGCTGAGTTATGGCTACACCTTC.